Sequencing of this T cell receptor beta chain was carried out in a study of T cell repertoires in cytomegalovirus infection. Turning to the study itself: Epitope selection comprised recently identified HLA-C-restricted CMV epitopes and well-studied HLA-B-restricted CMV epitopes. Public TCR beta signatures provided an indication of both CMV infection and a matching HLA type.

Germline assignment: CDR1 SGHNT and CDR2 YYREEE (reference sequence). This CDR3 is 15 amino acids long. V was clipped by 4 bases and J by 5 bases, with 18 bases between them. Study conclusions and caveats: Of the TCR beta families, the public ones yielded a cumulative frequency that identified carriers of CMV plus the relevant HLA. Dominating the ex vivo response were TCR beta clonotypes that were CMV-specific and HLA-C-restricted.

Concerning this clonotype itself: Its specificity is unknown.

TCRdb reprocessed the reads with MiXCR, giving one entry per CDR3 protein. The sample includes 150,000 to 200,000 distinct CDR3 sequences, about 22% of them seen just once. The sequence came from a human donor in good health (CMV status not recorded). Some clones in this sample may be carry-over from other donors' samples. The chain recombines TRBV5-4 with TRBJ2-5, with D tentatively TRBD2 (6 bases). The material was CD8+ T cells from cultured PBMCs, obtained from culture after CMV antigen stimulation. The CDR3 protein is CASSGSTREEETQYF. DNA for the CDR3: TGTGCCAGCAGCGGCTCGACTAGGGAGGAGGAGACCCAGTACTTC.